The TCR beta chain described here comes from a study of control samples from healthy donors and cancer patients. TCRdb's copy holds only in-frame clones and misses some; the assay was immunoSEQ multiplex PCR. Among more than 50,000 clones, around 90% were seen once, and the ten largest hold 3.8%. The source of this sequence is a man between 45 and 60 years old in good health. Sequencing used blood.

The CDR3 DNA is TGCGCCAGCAGCTTGGGACTAGGGAACACCGGGGAGCTGTTTTTT. It specifies CASSLGLGNTGELFF. J is TRBJ2-2 and V is TRBV5-1, with D perhaps matching TRBD2 (6 bases). V was trimmed by 0 bases and J by 1 base, leaving 7 bases between them. This CDR3 contains 15 residues. Germline values: CDR1 SGHRS, CDR2 YFSETQ.